A single sample is the source of the 24 T cell receptor beta chains below, sequenced in a study of T cell responses to AZD1222 COVID-19 vaccine. Some clones are missing from TCRdb's copy, which holds only in-frame ones; the method was immunoSEQ multiplex PCR. The profile shows about 86,000 clones, approximately 89% of them singletons. The sequencing used peripheral blood, collected on day 0 of AZD1222 vaccination. Receptors originate from an adult in good health.

The gene calls are TRBV6-1 and TRBJ2-2; the match to TRBD1 covers 9 bases. Germline loops: CDR1 MNHNS, CDR2 SASEGT. After removal of 4 bases from V and 1 base from J, the junction contained 4 bases not matched to a gene. This CDR3 contains 16 residues. The CDR3 bases are TGTGCCAGCAGTGGGCCGGGACAGGGGAACACCGGGGAGCTGTTTTTT. This gives the protein CASSGPGQGNTGELFF.

The chain links TRBV5-4 to TRBJ1-1, with D perhaps TRBD1 (5 bases). In germline, CDR1 is SGHNT, CDR2 YYREEE (reference sequence). V was clipped by 1 base and J by 5 bases, with 9 bases between them. This CDR3 has 13 residues. The CDR3 loop reads CASSLRRDTEAFF. In DNA, the CDR3 is TGTGCCAGCAGCTTGCGCAGGGATACTGAAGCTTTCTTT.

This clone was detected a few times. V usage is TRBV5-1 and J usage is TRBJ2-7; unclear D gene. V lost 5 bases and J lost 0, with 9 bases in between. Germline V gene data show CDR1 as SGHRS and CDR2 as YFSETQ. This CDR3 has 13 amino acids. CDR3 region: CASRPESSYEQYF. In DNA, the CDR3 is TGCGCCAGCAGGCCAGAGAGCTCCTACGAGCAGTACTTC. The variable domain in full, completed from reference TRBV5-1 and TRBJ2-7, reads KAGVTQTPRYLIKTRGQQVTLSCSPISGHRSVSWYQQTPGQGLQFLFEYFSETQRNKGNFPGRFSGRQFSNSRSEMNVSTLELGDSALYLCASRPESSYEQYFGPGTRLTVT.

The chain carries TRBV7-7 and TRBJ2-7; 8 positions match TRBD2. The J segment lost 3 bases and the V segment lost 5 bases, leaving 12 bases of the junction unmatched. Germline CDR1 is SSHAT and CDR2 is FNYEAQ (reference sequence). The CDR3 is 16 residues long. This chain's CDR3 is CASSPLGSGSVYEQYF. The CDR3 DNA reads TGTGCCAGCAGCCCCCTTGGGAGCGGGAGCGTCTACGAGCAGTACTTC.

The genes are TRBV5-1 and TRBJ2-7, with a tentative D call TRBD2 (5 bases). Trimming shortened V by 3 bases and J by 0 bases, and 13 bases separated the two germline ends. The CDR3 sequence is 15 residues long. Germline V gene data show CDR1 as SGHRS and CDR2 as YFSETQ. The CDR3 loop is CASSSDPGSSYEQYF. As DNA, the CDR3 is TGCGCCAGCAGCTCCGACCCGGGGAGCTCCTACGAGCAGTACTTC.

V usage is TRBV3-1 (or the pseudogene TRBV3-2) and J usage is TRBJ1-2; D uncertain. From germline, CDR1 is LGHDT and CDR2 YNNKEL (reference sequence). Between the trimmed V and J ends, which lost 4 bases and 5 bases, there was a span of 14 bases. The CDR3 runs to 14 residues. CDR3 sequence: CASSPSLSGYGYTF. The CDR3 bases are TGTGCCAGCAGCCCCTCCCTCTCCGGGTATGGCTACACCTTC.

V is TRBV7-9 and J is TRBJ1-3, with D unresolved. Between the trimmed V and J ends, which lost 1 base and 0 bases, there was a span of 7 bases. Germline assignment: CDR1 SEHNR and CDR2 FQNEAQ (reference sequence). The CDR3 totals 15 residues. This chain's CDR3 is CASSLGLFSGNTIYF. CDR3 in DNA: TGTGCCAGCAGCTTAGGTCTGTTCTCTGGAAACACCATATATTTT.

This chain connects TRBV2 to TRBJ1-5, with 7 bases identical to TRBD1. The germline gives CDR1 SNHLY, CDR2 FYNNEI. The length of the CDR3 is 14 residues. J was trimmed by 2 bases and V by 4 bases; bases with no gene match: 2. The CDR3 sequence is CASSGTGGNQPQHF. The CDR3 DNA reads as TGTGCCAGCAGTGGTACAGGGGGCAATCAGCCCCAGCATTTT.

The chain employs TRBV7-6 and TRBJ1-1; 7 nucleotides line up with TRBD1. The germline gives CDR1 SGHVS, CDR2 FNYEAQ. This CDR3 region has 14 residues. Trimming at V came to 0 bases and at J to 4 bases, leaving 2 bases not matched to a gene. CDR3 nucleotide sequence: TGTGCCAGCAGCTTAGCCAGGGGGGCCACTGAAGCTTTCTTT. The encoded protein is CASSLARGATEAFF.

The J gene is TRBJ2-7, the V gene TRBV5-1, with 7 bases that match TRBD1. Per germline, CDR1 SGHRS and CDR2 YFSETQ. V dropped 3 bases and J dropped 4; count of bases not matched to a gene: 13. This CDR3 contains 16 residues. The CDR3: CASSSVPSTGQYEQYF. The CDR3 DNA reads TGCGCCAGCAGCTCGGTCCCCTCGACAGGGCAGTACGAGCAGTACTTC.

A note on this clone: This CDR3 is also generated by other DNA sequences in the sample. The chain has TRBV20-1 and TRBJ1-1; D remains unclear. The germline gives CDR1 DFQATT, CDR2 SNEGSKA (reference sequence). V was clipped by 6 bases and J by 2 bases, with 7 bases between them. This CDR3 spans 11 amino acids. The CDR3 DNA reads TGCAGTGCCCGGGGTAACACTGAAGCTTTCTTT. Its protein product is CSARGNTEAFF.

The gene calls are TRBV7-8 and TRBJ1-5; unclear D gene. Germline CDR1 is SGHVS and CDR2 is FQNEAQ. Trimming stripped 1 base from V and 0 bases from J, with 10 bases between. There are 16 residues in the CDR3. CDR3 bases: TGTGCCAGCAGCTTAGAACGGTTTTATAGCAATCAGCCCCAGCATTTT. It translates to CASSLERFYSNQPQHF.

This chain links TRBV2 with TRBJ1-1, with 7 bases matching TRBD1. CDR3 size: 14 residues. Unmatched junction bases numbered 8, after V lost 6 bases and J lost 4 bases. CDR1 is SNHLY and CDR2 is FYNNEI in the germline V gene. For the CDR3, the DNA is TGTGCCAGCAGGACACAGGGGTACGGCACTGAAGCTTTCTTT. This encodes CASRTQGYGTEAFF.

This chain links TRBV5-4 with TRBJ2-3; 10 nucleotides agree with TRBD2. The V gene end was trimmed by 4 bases and the J gene end by 1 base; junction bases not matched to a gene: 3. CDR1 and CDR2 from the germline V gene are SGHNT and YYREEE (reference sequence). The CDR3 length is 15 residues. DNA for the CDR3: TGTGCCAGCAGCCAACTAGCGGGACGCACAGATACGCAGTATTTT. Protein product: CASSQLAGRTDTQYF.

The V and J genes are TRBV19 and TRBJ1-2; tentative D call: TRBD1 (6 bases). Trimming stripped 3 bases from V and 0 bases from J, with 8 bases between. This CDR3 comprises 14 residues. Germline CDR1 reads LNHDA; CDR2 reads SQIVND (reference sequence). The CDR3 here is CASSMRTANYGYTF. CDR3 bases: TGTGCCAGTAGTATGAGGACAGCTAACTATGGCTACACCTTC.

The V gene is TRBV5-1, the J gene TRBJ1-1; possible D gene TRBD1, 5 bases. V was cut by 4 bases and J by 2 bases, with 9 bases left in between. The CDR3 spans 13 residues. Germline V gene sequence: CDR1 SGHRS, CDR2 YFSETQ. The CDR3 nucleotides read TGCGCCAGCAGCGGGGCAGTAAACACTGAAGCTTTCTTT. It specifies CASSGAVNTEAFF.

This clone was counted a few times. The chain carries TRBV11-2 and TRBJ2-5; the match to TRBD2 covers 13 bases. This CDR3 region has 17 residues. The junction had 9 bases not matched to a gene; V was cut back by 3 bases and J by 5 bases. Germline V gives CDR1 SGHAT, CDR2 FQNNGV. CDR3 nucleotide sequence: TGTGCCAGCAGCTTGGGACTAGCGGGAAGGCAGTCGGAGACCCAGTACTTC. This codes for CASSLGLAGRQSETQYF.

V usage is TRBV6-5 and J usage is TRBJ1-1; possibly TRBD1 for D (5 bases). Germline V lookup: CDR1 MNHEY, CDR2 SVGAGI. There are 14 residues in the CDR3. V was clipped by 0 bases and J by 3 bases, with 8 bases between them. CDR3: CASSYSGTDTEAFF. The CDR3 DNA reads as TGTGCCAGCAGTTACTCGGGGACTGACACTGAAGCTTTCTTT.

The rearrangement links TRBV18 to TRBJ1-1; the D gene is possibly TRBD1 (6 bases). The CDR3 runs 14 residues. Looked up from germline, CDR1 is KGHSH and CDR2 is LQKENI. Trimming removed 6 bases from V and 0 bases from J, with 11 bases in between. The DNA of the CDR3 is TGTGCCAGCTCCCGCGACAGGCTGAACACTGAAGCTTTCTTT. Encoded protein: CASSRDRLNTEAFF. Supplemented by reference TRBV18 and TRBJ1-1, the full variable domain reads NAGVMQNPRHLVRRRGQEARLRCSPMKGHSHVYWYRQLPEEGLKFMVYLQKENIIDESGMPKERFSAEFPKEGPSILRIQQVVRGDSAAYFCASSRDRLNTEAFFGQGTRLTVV.

The rearrangement links TRBV5-1 to TRBJ1-1; 7 nucleotides agree with TRBD1. The germline gives CDR1 SGHRS, CDR2 YFSETQ. V lost 0 bases and J lost 1; bases outside the gene matches: 6. The CDR3 loop spans 16 amino acids. Here the CDR3 reads CASSLGDSRRNTEAFF. The CDR3 DNA is TGCGCCAGCAGCTTGGGGGACAGCCGACGGAACACTGAAGCTTTCTTT.

This chain joins TRBV5-4 and TRBJ1-2; TRBD1 is a possible D gene (5 bases). Germline V gives CDR1 SGHNT, CDR2 YYREEE (reference sequence). The CDR3 is 17 amino acids. Between the trimmed V and J ends, which lost 1 base and 7 bases, there was a span of 23 bases. CDR3: CASSLPGRDGEQGGYTF. DNA for the CDR3: TGTGCCAGCAGCTTGCCCGGTAGAGACGGAGAGCAGGGTGGCTACACCTTC.

The chain recombines TRBV7-6 with TRBJ2-5; no reliable D call. The germline gives CDR1 SGHVS, CDR2 FNYEAQ. The CDR3 consists of 11 residues. Trimming cost V 3 bases and J 1 base, with 0 bases left between them. CDR3 coding DNA: TGTGCCAGCAGCTTCCAAGAGACCCAGTACTTC. This encodes CASSFQETQYF.

Only one count was recorded for this clone. V gene TRBV5-1 combines with J gene TRBJ1-5; no firm D call. Trimming stripped 3 bases from V and 5 bases from J, with 9 bases between. The V gene's germline CDR1 is SGHRS and CDR2 YFSETQ. The CDR3 covers 13 residues. The CDR3 loop reads CASSSELDQPQHF. For the CDR3, the DNA is TGCGCCAGCAGCTCGGAGTTGGATCAGCCCCAGCATTTT.

This clone was observed once. The chain couples TRBV6-6 to TRBJ2-1; weak D call: TRBD1 (5 bases). CDR1 is MNHNY and CDR2 is SVGAGI in the germline V gene (reference sequence). Trimming stripped 2 bases from V and 1 base from J, with 12 bases between. The CDR3 is made up of 16 amino acids. CDR3 sequence (DNA): TGTGCCAGCAGTTACGGGGCCCCCCGGTCCTACAATGAGCAGTTCTTC. This sequence encodes CASSYGAPRSYNEQFF.